The 13 T cell receptor beta chains below all came from one sample that was sequenced in a study of T-cell memory formation after mild COVID-19. Each CDR3 protein is one row after TCRdb ran MiXCR on the 5' RACE reads. The sample yields around 300,000 distinct CDR3 sequences, under 8.5% seen once. The sample was PBMCs or a T cell subset sorted from them (not recorded which). The receptors were sampled from a man aged 18-30 years who had mild COVID-19 (a few samples of this study predate the infection). Cell type and time point are not known.

This clonotype was detected many times. The V gene is TRBV9, the J gene TRBJ2-7; no firm D call. The CDR3 totals 13 residues. The V and J ends lost 0 bases and 3 bases respectively, with 7 bases between them. In germline, CDR1 is SGDLS, CDR2 YYNGEE. In nucleotides, the CDR3 is TGTGCCAGCAGCGTAGCCGACGGCTACGAGCAGTACTTC. Residues: CASSVADGYEQYF.

This clonotype was observed many times. The chain uses TRBV12-3 or TRBV12-4 and TRBJ1-1; D gene unclear. V lost 6 bases, J lost 2 bases, and 10 bases lay in between. The CDR3 extends over 13 amino acids. The CDR3, as DNA: TGTGCCAGCAGCCTATCCCCCAACACTGAAGCTTTCTTT. Translating it yields CASSLSPNTEAFF.

This clonotype was found a few times. The rearrangement links TRBV15 to TRBJ1-5; D not resolved. Trimming cost V 1 base and J 3 bases, with 7 bases left between them. Germline CDR1 and CDR2: LNHNV and YYDKDF (reference sequence). The CDR3 spans 14 residues. The CDR3 coding sequence is TGTGCCACCAGCAGAGTGTGGATCAATCAGCCCCAGCATTTT. The encoded protein is CATSRVWINQPQHF.

In its sample, this clonotype was seen a few times. This sequence joins TRBV24-1 and TRBJ2-7; TRBD1 aligns across 11 bases. This CDR3 is built from 16 residues. Trimming cost V 3 bases and J 0 bases; bases outside gene matches: 3. Germline V gives CDR1 KGHDR, CDR2 SFDVKD. CDR3 nucleotide sequence: TGTGCCACCAGTGATGGGGACAGGGGGAGCTCCTACGAGCAGTACGTC. Protein: CATSDGDRGSSYEQYV.

The sample holds a few counts of this clonotype. The V and J genes are TRBV7-2 and TRBJ2-5, with D possibly called TRBD1 or TRBD2 (6 bases each). This CDR3 spans 16 amino acids. V was pared by 5 bases and J by 4 bases, with 20 bases between. Germline values: CDR1 SGHTA, CDR2 FQGNSA. This CDR3 reads CASSRRTGRQGETQYF. The CDR3 DNA reads TGTGCCAGCAGCCGCAGAACAGGGAGGCAGGGAGAGACCCAGTACTTC.

This sequence joins TRBV7-2 and TRBJ2-3; 7 bases are shared with TRBD1. V gave up 4 bases and J gave up 1 base; unmatched junction bases: 2. CDR3 length: 14 amino acids. Germline CDR1 and CDR2: SGHTA and FQGNSA. The CDR3 DNA is TGTGCCAGCAGCTACGACAGGGGCACAGATACGCAGTATTTT. Amino acids: CASSYDRGTDTQYF.

The genes are TRBV6-1 and TRBJ2-1; TRBD1 or TRBD2 may be the D gene (6 bases each). This CDR3 region has 15 residues. Per the germline V gene, CDR1 is MNHNS and CDR2 is SASEGT. With 2 bases removed from V and 7 bases from J, the gap between germline ends came to 15 bases. The CDR3: CASSESEGGRNEQFF. Written as DNA, the CDR3 is TGTGCCAGCAGTGAATCGGAGGGGGGCCGGAATGAGCAGTTCTTC.

This clonotype was counted a few times. J is TRBJ1-5 and V is TRBV19, with TRBD1 as a possible D gene (5 bases). Germline V lookup: CDR1 LNHDA, CDR2 SQIVND (reference sequence). This CDR3 is built from 14 residues. V lost 10 bases and J 2 bases, leaving 15 bases between the germline ends. The CDR3 DNA is TGTGCCACCCAAGCGGGGCCCGGCAATCAGCCCCAGCATTTT. As protein: CATQAGPGNQPQHF. Based on the CDR3 plus reference TRBV19 and TRBJ1-5, the full variable domain is DGGITQSPKYLFRKEGQNVTLSCEQNLNHDAMYWYRQDPGQGLRLIYYSQIVNDFQKGDIAEGYSVSREKKESFPLTVTSAQKNPTAFYLCATQAGPGNQPQHFGDGTRLSIL.

The chain recombines TRBV15 with TRBJ1-5; D uncertain. Per the germline V gene, CDR1 is LNHNV and CDR2 is YYDKDF (reference sequence). The V and J ends lost 4 bases and 4 bases respectively, with 11 bases between them. This CDR3 has 14 residues. As DNA, the CDR3 is TGTGCCACCAGCATACGGGGTTTGAATCAGCCCCAGCATTTT. This encodes CATSIRGLNQPQHF.

This clonotype was counted only a few times. The chain couples TRBV5-1 to TRBJ2-5; tentatively, D is TRBD2 (5 bases). Deletions cut 3 bases from V and 2 bases from J, with 11 bases between. Germline assignment: CDR1 SGHRS and CDR2 YFSETQ. This CDR3 has 14 residues. The chain's CDR3 is CASSWATGQETQYF. DNA for the CDR3: TGCGCCAGCAGCTGGGCCACGGGACAAGAGACCCAGTACTTC.

A few counts support this clonotype. This rearrangement joins TRBV7-2 to TRBJ2-7; either TRBD1 or TRBD2 may supply D (5 bases each). This CDR3 is built from 14 residues. Trimming cost V 10 bases and J 3 bases, with 19 bases left between them. Germline V lookup: CDR1 SGHTA, CDR2 FQGNSA. CDR3 nucleotide sequence: TGTGCCACCCCAGACCCGGGGCCCCTCTACGAGCAGTACGTC. Residues: CATPDPGPLYEQYV.

About this clonotype: The junction departs from germline at one end; a sequencing error may be responsible. This chain links TRBV7-7 with TRBJ2-2; D gene unclear. The CDR3 has 15 amino acids. Germline CDR1 and CDR2: SSHAT and FNYEAQ (reference sequence). The CDR3 region is CASSLDGRPDGELFF. CDR3 coding DNA: TGTGCTAGCAGCTTAGATGGTCGTCCTGACGGGGAGCTGTTTTTT.

The V call is TRBV4-3, the J call TRBJ2-1, with TRBD1 as a possible D gene (7 bases). The CDR3 is 15 residues long. The ends were cut back, 1 base at V and 9 bases at J, with 16 bases in the middle. Germline CDR1 reads LGHNA; CDR2 reads YSLEER. DNA for the CDR3: TGCGCCAGCAGCCAAGCCGAAATCCAGGGGGGTGAGCAGTTCTTC. It specifies CASSQAEIQGGEQFF.